The rows below give T cell receptor beta chains drawn from one sample of a study of identical twins. A single record per CDR3 protein comes from TCRdb applying MiXCR to the 5' RACE reads. Here the sample spans 550,000 to 800,000 distinct CDR3 sequences, less than 9% being singletons. Separately, the same data were catalogued under a study of yellow fever vaccine responses in identical twins.

Input material: PBMCs. The source of these receptors is a woman under 30 in good health. CDR3s include the opening cysteine and the closing phenylalanine or tryptophan. The order of the fields is D gene, V gene, clone size, J gene, CDR3 DNA, CDR3 protein. The D gene is left open where the match is weak. Where a row states a size, it is once, few, many or the class of an expanded clone; other rows omit it.

d_gene: .; v_gene: TRBV10-3; abundance: many; j_gene: TRBJ2-2; CDR3nt: TGTGCCATCAGTGAGTCCCGACGGGACACCGGGGAGCTGTTTTTT; CDR3aa: CAISESRRDTGELFF
d_gene: TRBD1; v_gene: TRBV5-1; abundance: .; j_gene: TRBJ2-5; CDR3nt: TGCGCCAGCAGCATACAGGGGCCGGACTTTCAAGAGACCCAGTACTTC; CDR3aa: CASSIQGPDFQETQYF
d_gene: TRBD2; v_gene: TRBV7-9; abundance: few; j_gene: TRBJ2-5; CDR3nt: TGTGCCAGCAGCTTAGCGGCGGGGGTAAAAGAGACCCAGTACTTC; CDR3aa: CASSLAAGVKETQYF
d_gene: TRBD1; v_gene: TRBV2; abundance: .; j_gene: TRBJ2-7; CDR3nt: TGTGCCAGCCGAACAGGGGGCGCAGGGGCCTACGAGCAGTACTTC; CDR3aa: CASRTGGAGAYEQYF
d_gene: .; v_gene: TRBV20-1; abundance: many; j_gene: TRBJ2-3; CDR3nt: TGCAGCGCCCGGGAACCTCAATGGGATACGCAGTATTTT; CDR3aa: CSAREPQWDTQYF
d_gene: TRBD2; v_gene: TRBV15; abundance: .; j_gene: TRBJ2-1; CDR3nt: TGTGCCACCAGCAGAGATTATTACATGGCTAGCGGGAGGGCTTTCCCCTACAATGAGCAGTTCTTC; CDR3aa: CATSRDYYMASGRAFPYNEQFF
d_gene: TRBD1; v_gene: TRBV5-6; abundance: few; j_gene: TRBJ2-7; CDR3nt: TGTGCCAGCAGCAGTAAACAGGGGGTGGGCTACGAGCAGTACTTC; CDR3aa: CASSSKQGVGYEQYF
d_gene: .; v_gene: TRBV2; abundance: .; j_gene: TRBJ2-7; CDR3nt: TGTGCCAGCAGTGTCGAGGGTGTAAGCTACGAGCAGTACTTC; CDR3aa: CASSVEGVSYEQYF
d_gene: .; v_gene: TRBV20-1; abundance: few; j_gene: TRBJ1-6; CDR3nt: TGCAGTGCAGATACAGGGCTCAAGAATTCACCCCTCCACTTT; CDR3aa: CSADTGLKNSPLHF
d_gene: TRBD2; v_gene: TRBV24-1; abundance: few; j_gene: TRBJ2-1; CDR3nt: TGTGCCACCAGTTTAGCGGGATTGTTCGGTGAGCAGTTCTTC; CDR3aa: CATSLAGLFGEQFF
d_gene: .; v_gene: TRBV29-1; abundance: many; j_gene: TRBJ2-5; CDR3nt: TGCAGCGTTGGGCCCCCGGGGGTGGAGACCCAGTACTTC; CDR3aa: CSVGPPGVETQYF
d_gene: .; v_gene: TRBV2; abundance: many; j_gene: TRBJ2-3; CDR3nt: TGTGCCAGCGAGCCGGGACTTCGCACAGATACGCAGTATTTT; CDR3aa: CASEPGLRTDTQYF
d_gene: TRBD2; v_gene: TRBV5-1; abundance: .; j_gene: TRBJ2-3; CDR3nt: TGCGCCAGCAGCTTTGTAGCGGGAGGATCAGATACGCAGTATTTT; CDR3aa: CASSFVAGGSDTQYF
d_gene: .; v_gene: TRBV20-1; abundance: many; j_gene: TRBJ2-7; CDR3nt: TGCAGTGCTAGAGATCTAGGCGGGGATCCGATGGGCGAGCAGTACTTC; CDR3aa: CSARDLGGDPMGEQYF